What follows describes a single T cell receptor beta chain. Its antigen is currently unknown. Sorted T cells were CFSE-labeled and cultured approximately five days with allogeneic regulatory or mature dendritic cells at 1:10. The assay was immunoSEQ multiplex PCR, and TCRdb's table has in-frame clones only and misses some. The sample holds roughly 23,000 clones, approximately 83% seen once. V lost 1 base to trimming and J lost 2 bases, with 0 bases between them. Germline CDR1 reads GTSNPN; CDR2 reads SVGIG (reference sequence). This CDR3 spans 11 amino acids. The sample is drawn from a study of regulatory dendritic cells for organ transplantation. The study's findings and limits: Mature dendritic cells appeared to drive more memory CD8+ clonal expansion than regulatory ones.

The clonotype was recovered from a human donor in good health. The chain joins TRBV30 to TRBJ2-1, with D unresolved. Sequenced material: naive CD4+ T cells from blood cultured with dendritic cells. Subset given: CD45RA+ naive T cells. The CDR3 coding sequence is TGTGCCTGGAGTGCCTACAATGAGCAGTTCTTC. This encodes CAWSAYNEQFF.